Presented here are 7 T cell receptor beta chains from one specimen sequenced in a study of T cell responses to AZD1222 COVID-19 vaccine. Profiling relied on immunoSEQ multiplex PCR, and the TCRdb table lists in-frame clones only, not all of them. The sample gives about 140,000 clones, around 90% of which show up once; less than 7% is in the top ten. Here the sequenced sample was peripheral blood, taken on day 0 of AZD1222 vaccination. The receptors were gathered from an adult in good health.

This clone was counted between two and nine times. This rearrangement joins TRBV9 to TRBJ2-7; D unresolved. This CDR3 has 15 amino acids. Trimming stripped 4 bases from V and 6 bases from J, with 20 bases between. The germline V gene encodes CDR1 SGDLS and CDR2 YYNGEE. The CDR3 spells CASSSAASSLSEQYF. In nucleotides, the CDR3 is TGTGCCAGCAGCTCCGCGGCTAGTTCGTTGAGCGAGCAGTACTTC.

J is TRBJ2-5 and V is TRBV4-3; no clear D. CDR3 length: 14 residues. Trimming removed 0 bases at V and 2 bases at J, with 7 bases between. Per the germline V gene, CDR1 is LGHNA and CDR2 is YSLEER. The DNA of the CDR3 is TGCGCCAGCAGCCAAGAGAACCGACAAGAGACCCAGTACTTC. Amino acids: CASSQENRQETQYF.

The chain is built from TRBV5-4 and TRBJ2-3; 13 nucleotides agree with TRBD2. The germline V gene encodes CDR1 SGHNT and CDR2 YYREEE (reference sequence). There are 17 residues in the CDR3. Trimming took 4 bases from V and 5 from J; bases not matched to a gene: 10. The CDR3: CASSPRTSGSKQDTQYF. CDR3 sequence (DNA): TGTGCCAGCAGCCCGAGGACTAGCGGGAGCAAGCAAGATACGCAGTATTTT.

This chain connects TRBV15 to TRBJ2-3, with 14 positions matching TRBD2. V was pared by 0 bases and J by 4 bases, with 6 bases of the junction left unmatched. Germline V gene lookup returns CDR1 LNHNV and CDR2 YYDKDF (reference sequence). The CDR3 is made up of 18 amino acids. CDR3 in amino acids: CATSRDPRLAGGSDTQYF. As DNA, the CDR3 is TGTGCCACCAGCAGAGACCCCAGACTAGCGGGAGGGTCAGATACGCAGTATTTT.

The chain is built from TRBV11-3 and TRBJ2-7; D is perhaps TRBD1 (6 bases). Trimming removed 4 bases from V and 0 bases from J, with 10 bases in between. The CDR3 consists of 14 residues. CDR1 and CDR2 from the germline V gene are SGHNT and YENEEA. CDR3 bases: TGTGCCAGCAGCTCAGGACAGACCTCCTACGAGCAGTACTTC. It is translated as CASSSGQTSYEQYF.

The chain recombines TRBV6-5 with TRBJ1-2; a weak D match, TRBD1 (6 bases). The CDR3 runs 13 residues. The germline V gene encodes CDR1 MNHEY and CDR2 SVGAGI. V dropped 2 bases and J dropped 6 bases, with 10 bases sitting between them. The CDR3 DNA reads TGTGCCAGCAGTTACGGACAGCCTCATGGCTACACCTTC. The encoded protein is CASSYGQPHGYTF.

V and J are TRBV27 and TRBJ2-1; tentatively, D is TRBD2 (5 bases). CDR3 length: 14 amino acids. Germline loops: CDR1 MNHEY, CDR2 SMNVEV (reference sequence). Trimming stripped 2 bases from V and 6 bases from J, with 11 bases between. The chain's CDR3 is CASSLVGVANEQFF. The CDR3 DNA is TGTGCCAGCAGTTTAGTGGGAGTGGCCAATGAGCAGTTCTTC.